This TCR beta chain was found in a study of cytomegalovirus exposure and HLA in healthy donors. General study results and limits: Earlier results showed most TCR beta V segments being productive about 90% or about 30% of the time.

This PCR relied on a set of 60 Vbeta primers and 13 Jbeta primers. The protocol was immunoSEQ multiplex PCR, while the TCRdb copy is restricted to in-frame clones and leaves out a portion. The sample carries 90,000 or so clones, more than 55% recorded once. The V segment lost 2 bases and the J segment 2 bases; nucleotides outside the gene matches: 3. Germline V lookup: CDR1 SGHRS, CDR2 YFSETQ. This CDR3 is 15 amino acids long. About this clone itself: What it binds is unknown.

The sequence came from a boy aged 5 to 17 in good health and CMV-seropositive. The V call is TRBV5-1, the J call TRBJ2-2; 7 nucleotides line up with TRBD1. Sequenced material: PBMCs. This chain's CDR3 is CASSLGQVNTGELFF. For the CDR3, the DNA is TGCGCCAGCAGCTTAGGACAGGTCAACACCGGGGAGCTGTTTTTT.